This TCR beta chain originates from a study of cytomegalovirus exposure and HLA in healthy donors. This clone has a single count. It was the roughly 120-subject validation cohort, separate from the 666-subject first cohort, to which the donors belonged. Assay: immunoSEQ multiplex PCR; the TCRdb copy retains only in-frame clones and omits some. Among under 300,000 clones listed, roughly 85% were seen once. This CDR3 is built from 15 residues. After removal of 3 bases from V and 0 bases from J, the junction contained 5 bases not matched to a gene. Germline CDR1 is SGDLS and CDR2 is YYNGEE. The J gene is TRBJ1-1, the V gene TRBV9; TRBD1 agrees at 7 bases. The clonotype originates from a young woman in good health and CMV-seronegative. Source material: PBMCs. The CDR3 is CASSATGRMNTEAFF. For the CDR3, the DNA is TGTGCCAGCAGCGCGACAGGGCGGATGAACACTGAAGCTTTCTTT. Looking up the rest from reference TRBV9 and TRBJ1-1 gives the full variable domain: DSGVTQTPKHLITATGQRVTLRCSPRSGDLSVYWYQQSLDQGLQFLIQYYNGEERAKGNILERFSAQQFPDLHSELNLSSLELGDSALYFCASSATGRMNTEAFFGQGTRLTVV.